A single sample gave rise to the 23 T cell receptor beta chains below, sequenced in a study of cytomegalovirus exposure and HLA in healthy donors. 13 Jbeta primers and 60 Vbeta primers were used for the PCR. The repertoire was sequenced with immunoSEQ multiplex PCR; TCRdb's copy has only in-frame clones and lacks some. The sample totals about 48,000 clones; its top ten clones hold 2.1%. The sequenced sample was PBMCs. The receptor source for this set is a woman aged 40 to 50 in good health and CMV-seronegative.

The rearrangement joins TRBV4-2 to TRBJ2-1, with a weak D call TRBD2 (6 bases). V lost 1 base to trimming and J lost 15 bases, with 10 bases between them. Germline CDR1 reads LGHNA; CDR2 reads YNFKEQ. This CDR3 is built from 11 residues. The CDR3 reads CASSQGDFRFF. The CDR3 nucleotides are TGTGCCAGCAGCCAAGGGGACTTTCGGTTCTTC.

V gene TRBV27 combines with J gene TRBJ1-3; D unclear. Trimming took off 1 base at V and 2 bases at J, with 9 bases between the two ends. This CDR3 region has 15 residues. Germline assignment: CDR1 MNHEY and CDR2 SMNVEV (reference sequence). In DNA form, the CDR3 reads TGTGCCAGCAGTTTATACCTACGGGCTGGAAACACCATATATTTT. Amino acids: CASSLYLRAGNTIYF.

This chain joins TRBV10-3 and TRBJ1-4; D uncertain. This CDR3 is built from 15 residues. Germline V lookup: CDR1 ENHRY, CDR2 SYGVKD. The ends were cut back, 0 bases at V and 6 bases at J, with 11 bases in the middle. Here the CDR3 reads CAISESSGGHEKLFF. The DNA of the CDR3 is TGTGCCATCAGTGAGTCGTCAGGAGGCCATGAAAAACTGTTTTTT.

This rearrangement joins TRBV9 to TRBJ1-3; D is unresolved. This CDR3 is built from 14 residues. V gave up 3 bases and J gave up 4 bases, with 11 bases separating them. Per the germline V gene, CDR1 is SGDLS and CDR2 is YYNGEE. The CDR3 region is CASSAVTGGNTIYF. CDR3 DNA sequence: TGTGCCAGCAGCGCCGTGACGGGAGGAAACACCATATATTTT. Drawing the rest from reference TRBV9 and TRBJ1-3, the complete variable domain is DSGVTQTPKHLITATGQRVTLRCSPRSGDLSVYWYQQSLDQGLQFLIQYYNGEERAKGNILERFSAQQFPDLHSELNLSSLELGDSALYFCASSAVTGGNTIYFGEGSWLTVV.

The rearrangement links TRBV18 to TRBJ1-1; D is perhaps TRBD1 (5 bases). V was cut by 5 bases and J by 7 bases, with 23 bases left in between. Germline CDR1 is KGHSH and CDR2 is LQKENI. CDR3 length: 16 amino acids. The CDR3 DNA is TGTGCCAGCTCAGACGGGCCGGGGGATTGGGGTGGTGAAGCTTTCTTT. Translating it yields CASSDGPGDWGGEAFF.

The chain couples TRBV6-8 to TRBJ2-1; possibly TRBD2 for D (5 bases). In germline, CDR1 is MNHGY, CDR2 SAAAGT. The CDR3 extends over 11 amino acids. The germline V and J ends were trimmed by 8 bases and 7 bases, with 9 bases remaining between them. CDR3 DNA: TGTGCCAGCCCCCCGGGGAATGAGCAGTTCTTC. Encoded protein: CASPPGNEQFF.

The V and J genes are TRBV5-1 and TRBJ1-2, with a tentative D call TRBD1 (6 bases). Germline-derived CDR1 and CDR2 are SGHRS and YFSETQ. V shed 5 bases and J shed 3 bases, with 14 bases lying between them. This CDR3 comprises 14 residues. The CDR3 nucleotides are TGCGCCAGCAGTACAGGGATTGGTGACTATGGCTACACCTTC. It codes for CASSTGIGDYGYTF.

This chain joins TRBV10-3 and TRBJ1-4; weak D call: TRBD1 (5 bases). The CDR3 consists of 15 residues. V was clipped by 0 bases and J by 6 bases, with 11 bases between them. The V gene's germline CDR1 is ENHRY and CDR2 SYGVKD. This chain's CDR3 is CAISESRQGHEKLFF. The DNA of the CDR3 is TGTGCCATCAGTGAGTCTCGGCAGGGCCATGAAAAACTGTTTTTT.

The chain joins TRBV30 to TRBJ1-2, with 8 bases fitting TRBD1. Germline CDR1 is GTSNPN and CDR2 is SVGIG (reference sequence). V was pared by 2 bases and J by 7 bases, with 15 bases of the junction left unmatched. This CDR3 is 16 amino acids long. CDR3 nucleotides: TGTGCCTGGAGTATTTCTCGGACAGGGAATACGGGTGGCTACACCTTC. Protein: CAWSISRTGNTGGYTF. The variable domain in full, completed from reference TRBV30 and TRBJ1-2, reads SQTIHQWPATLVQPVGSPLSLECTVEGTSNPNLYWYRQAAGRGLQLLFYSVGIGQISSEVPQNLSASRPQDRQFILSSKKLLLSDSGFYLCAWSISRTGNTGGYTFGSGTRLTVV.

This rearrangement joins TRBV7-2 to TRBJ1-1; a weak D match, TRBD1 (6 bases). Germline V gives CDR1 SGHTA, CDR2 FQGNSA. Trimming stripped 11 bases from V and 4 bases from J, with 14 bases between. This CDR3 is built from 12 residues. For the CDR3, the DNA is TGTGCCTGTGGGGGCAGGGGCACTGAAGCTTTCTTT. It yields the protein CACGGRGTEAFF.

V is TRBV9 and J is TRBJ2-1; TRBD2 agrees at 9 bases. The CDR3 is made up of 17 amino acids. With 0 bases clipped from V and 2 bases from J, the junction kept 6 bases outside the gene matches. CDR1 is SGDLS and CDR2 is YYNGEE in the germline V gene. The CDR3 is CASSVGTSGLAYNEQFF. CDR3 DNA: TGTGCCAGCAGCGTAGGAACTAGCGGGCTGGCCTACAATGAGCAGTTCTTC.

The DNA of the CDR3 is TGTGCCAGTAGTACCGGACTAGCGGGCGAGCAGTACTTC. It is translated as CASSTGLAGEQYF. The chain recombines TRBV19 with TRBJ2-7, with 11 bases matching TRBD2. CDR3 length equals 13 residues. Germline values: CDR1 LNHDA, CDR2 SQIVND (reference sequence). V shed 4 bases, J shed 6 bases, and the junction held 2 bases outside the gene matches. The full variable domain, completed using reference TRBV19 and TRBJ2-7, is DGGITQSPKYLFRKEGQNVTLSCEQNLNHDAMYWYRQDPGQGLRLIYYSQIVNDFQKGDIAEGYSVSREKKESFPLTVTSAQKNPTAFYLCASSTGLAGEQYFGPGTRLTVT.

Worth noting for this clone: Its ends do not fully match the called genes, so a read error is possible. The chain carries TRBV6-5 and TRBJ2-1, with a tentative D call TRBD2 (6 bases). CDR1 and CDR2 (germline): MNHEY, SVGAGI. The CDR3 covers 13 residues. CDR3 loop: CASSYSRGYEQFF. CDR3 nucleotide sequence: TGTGCCAGCAGCTACTCCCGGGGGTATGAGCAGTTCTTC.

The J gene is TRBJ2-5, the V gene TRBV10-3; TRBD1 agrees at 12 bases. Germline CDR1 ENHRY, CDR2 SYGVKD. After removal of 10 bases from V and 3 bases from J, the junction contained 3 bases not matched to a gene. This CDR3 has 13 amino acids. DNA for the CDR3: TGTGCCACAGGGACAGGGGGCGAAGAGACCCAGTACTTC. This codes for CATGTGGEETQYF.

Regarding this clone: One junction end does not reproduce the germline sequence, and a read error may be involved. CDR3 nucleotide sequence: TGTGCCAGCAGTGAGTCTGCGACAGACTCCCAAGAGACCCAGTACTTC. This encodes CASSESATDSQETQYF. The chain recombines TRBV10-3 with TRBJ2-5; possible D gene TRBD1, 5 bases. CDR3 length equals 16 residues. Germline V gives CDR1 ENHRY, CDR2 SYGVKD.

V usage is TRBV30 and J usage is TRBJ1-4; D possibly corresponds to TRBD1 (6 bases). Germline CDR1 GTSNPN, CDR2 SVGIG (reference sequence). V was shortened by 7 bases and J by 4 bases, with 10 bases between the two germline ends. CDR3 size: 12 residues. The CDR3 loop is CASRDNNEKLFF. Written as DNA, the CDR3 is TGTGCCTCCCGGGACAATAATGAAAAACTGTTTTTT.

The chain has TRBV5-5 and TRBJ1-4; possible D gene TRBD1, 6 bases. CDR1 is SGHKS and CDR2 is YYEKEE in the germline V gene (reference sequence). The CDR3 runs 13 residues. Trimming removed 2 bases at V and 8 bases at J, with 10 bases between. CDR3 region: CASSFPDSEKLFF. In nucleotides, the CDR3 is TGTGCCAGCAGCTTCCCGGACAGCGAAAAACTGTTTTTT.

J is TRBJ1-5 and V is TRBV19; TRBD1 might be the D (6 bases). The CDR3 loop spans 14 amino acids. The germline CDR1 and CDR2 sequences are LNHDA and SQIVND (reference sequence). Deletions cut 5 bases from V and 6 bases from J, with 14 bases between. The CDR3 DNA is TGTGCCAGTAGTGGCCAGGGGAACAGTCAGCCCCAGCATTTT. Translation gives CASSGQGNSQPQHF.

The rearrangement joins TRBV5-1 to TRBJ2-5, with TRBD1 identical over 8 bases. The CDR3 extends over 16 amino acids. From germline, CDR1 is SGHRS and CDR2 YFSETQ. V gave up 1 base and J gave up 2 bases; unmatched junction bases: 7. CDR3 protein: CASSLTGQGQQETQYF. The CDR3 coding sequence is TGCGCCAGCAGCTTGACAGGACAGGGCCAACAAGAGACCCAGTACTTC.

The chain couples TRBV9 to TRBJ2-1; D not resolved. The CDR3 runs 15 residues. Between the trimmed V and J ends, which lost 1 base and 7 bases, there was a span of 15 bases. The germline CDR1 and CDR2 sequences are SGDLS and YYNGEE. The CDR3 DNA reads as TGTGCCAGCAGCGTATCCCCCGGTCCCGTAAATGAGCAGTTCTTC. It specifies CASSVSPGPVNEQFF.

The chain carries TRBV10-3 and TRBJ2-7, with 7 bases identical to TRBD1. This CDR3 has 13 amino acids. Germline V gives CDR1 ENHRY, CDR2 SYGVKD. The J segment lost 3 bases and the V segment lost 10 bases, leaving 9 bases of the junction unmatched. For the CDR3, the DNA is TGTGCCACCTCCCCAACAGGGGACTACGAGCAGTACTTC. It encodes CATSPTGDYEQYF.

The gene calls are TRBV18 and TRBJ2-6; 8 nucleotides agree with TRBD1. J lost 0 bases, V lost 4 bases, and 11 bases had no gene match. Per germline, CDR1 KGHSH and CDR2 LQKENI. This CDR3 comprises 19 residues. The CDR3 DNA reads as TGTGCCAGCTCACTACGGCAGACAGGGGTCTACTCTGGGGCCAACGTCCTGACTTTC. Its protein is CASSLRQTGVYSGANVLTF.

Turning to this clone: This sample includes further DNA sequences coding for the same CDR3. In nucleotides, the CDR3 is TGTGCCAGCAGCTTAGGCAGGGTCTACGAGCAGTACTTC. Amino acid sequence: CASSLGRVYEQYF. This chain joins TRBV11-2 and TRBJ2-7, with D maybe TRBD1 (5 bases). Germline V lookup: CDR1 SGHAT, CDR2 FQNNGV. This CDR3 contains 13 residues. V lost 1 base and J lost 3, with 7 bases in between.